Listed here are 5 T cell receptor beta chains from one sample, sequenced in a study of blood T cell repertoires in COVID-19. Repertoires were generated with immunoSEQ multiplex PCR, while TCRdb's copy carries only in-frame clones and drops some. This table holds roughly 150,000 clones, approximately 84% found once. Sequencing input: peripheral blood. The receptor source for this set is a woman of 80 years or more with COVID-19, enrolled during active disease.

This rearrangement joins TRBV10-3 to TRBJ2-3; D is perhaps TRBD2 (6 bases). The CDR3 consists of 15 residues. Trimming stripped 2 bases from V and 0 bases from J, with 9 bases between. The germline CDR1 and CDR2 sequences are ENHRY and SYGVKD. DNA for the CDR3: TGTGCCATCAGTGAGCCGGGACTTAGCACAGATACGCAGTATTTT. Its protein is CAISEPGLSTDTQYF.

The chain joins TRBV18 to TRBJ2-5; TRBD1 aligns across 8 bases. This CDR3 contains 16 residues. V lost 2 bases to trimming and J lost 1 base; unmatched junction nucleotides: 6. Germline loops: CDR1 KGHSH, CDR2 LQKENI. The CDR3 region is CASSPGTGGSQETQYF. The CDR3 DNA reads TGTGCCAGCTCACCAGGGACAGGCGGATCCCAAGAGACCCAGTACTTC.

The chain couples TRBV27 to TRBJ1-1; D uncertain. The germline V gene encodes CDR1 MNHEY and CDR2 SMNVEV (reference sequence). This CDR3 comprises 13 residues. V lost 2 bases to trimming and J lost 1 base, with 5 bases between them. The CDR3 nucleotides read TGTGCCAGCAGTTTAGCGGAGAACACTGAAGCTTTCTTT. Amino acids: CASSLAENTEAFF.

The rearrangement links TRBV9 to TRBJ2-3, with TRBD2 matching over 8 bases. Germline V lookup: CDR1 SGDLS, CDR2 YYNGEE. V was pared by 0 bases and J by 0 bases, with 9 bases of the junction left unmatched. The CDR3 consists of 18 residues. CDR3 sequence reads: CASSVDWSGGASTDTQYF. As DNA, the CDR3 is TGTGCCAGCAGCGTAGATTGGTCGGGAGGGGCTAGCACAGATACGCAGTATTTT. Full variable domain (missing parts from reference TRBV9 and TRBJ2-3): DSGVTQTPKHLITATGQRVTLRCSPRSGDLSVYWYQQSLDQGLQFLIQYYNGEERAKGNILERFSAQQFPDLHSELNLSSLELGDSALYFCASSVDWSGGASTDTQYFGPGTRLTVL.

The chain recombines TRBV27 with TRBJ2-7; 9 nucleotides align to TRBD2. CDR3 length equals 14 residues. CDR1 is MNHEY and CDR2 is SMNVEV in the germline V gene (reference sequence). J was trimmed by 1 base and V by 3 bases; bases with no gene match: 1. CDR3 amino acids: CASSLLAGSYEQYF. The CDR3, as DNA: TGTGCCAGCAGTTTGCTAGCGGGATCCTACGAGCAGTACTTC.